This TCR beta chain was found in a study of cytomegalovirus exposure and HLA in healthy donors. Study-level background: Around 87 million unique TCRs, all from HLA-typed donors, were included in an early release of the data. Points from the study as a whole: Across donors, presence/absence analyses took sequencing depth to be roughly uniform.

Per the germline V gene, CDR1 is SGDLS and CDR2 is YYNGEE. The V and J ends lost 4 bases and 1 base, in that order; junction bases with no gene match: 5. This CDR3 is built from 16 residues. PCR employed 60 Vbeta and 13 Jbeta primers. TCRdb's table, derived via immunoSEQ multiplex PCR, lists solely in-frame clones and lacks some. This sample has around 76,000 clones, with 65% to 70% found just once. To note about this clone: Its antigen is still unknown.

The J gene is TRBJ2-1, the V gene TRBV9; 10 bases match TRBD2. This receptor was taken from a man aged 40-49 years in good health and CMV-seropositive. Specimen: PBMCs. The CDR3 bases are TGTGCCAGCAGCTCCAATAGCGGGAGGTCCTACAATGAGCAGTTCTTC. Translation: CASSSNSGRSYNEQFF.